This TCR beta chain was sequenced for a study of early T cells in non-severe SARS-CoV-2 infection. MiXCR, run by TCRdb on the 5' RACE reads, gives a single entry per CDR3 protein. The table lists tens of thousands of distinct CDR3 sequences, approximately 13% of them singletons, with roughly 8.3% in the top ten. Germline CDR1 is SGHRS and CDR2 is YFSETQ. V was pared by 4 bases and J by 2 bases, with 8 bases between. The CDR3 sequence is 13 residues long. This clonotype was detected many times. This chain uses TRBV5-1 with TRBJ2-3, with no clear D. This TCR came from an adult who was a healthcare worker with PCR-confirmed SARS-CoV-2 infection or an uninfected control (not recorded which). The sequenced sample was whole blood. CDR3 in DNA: TGCGCCAGCAGCGGTGATCTCACAGATACGCAGTATTTT. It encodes CASSGDLTDTQYF. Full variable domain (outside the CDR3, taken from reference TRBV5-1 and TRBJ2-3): KAGVTQTPRYLIKTRGQQVTLSCSPISGHRSVSWYQQTPGQGLQFLFEYFSETQRNKGNFPGRFSGRQFSNSRSEMNVSTLELGDSALYLCASSGDLTDTQYFGPGTRLTVL.